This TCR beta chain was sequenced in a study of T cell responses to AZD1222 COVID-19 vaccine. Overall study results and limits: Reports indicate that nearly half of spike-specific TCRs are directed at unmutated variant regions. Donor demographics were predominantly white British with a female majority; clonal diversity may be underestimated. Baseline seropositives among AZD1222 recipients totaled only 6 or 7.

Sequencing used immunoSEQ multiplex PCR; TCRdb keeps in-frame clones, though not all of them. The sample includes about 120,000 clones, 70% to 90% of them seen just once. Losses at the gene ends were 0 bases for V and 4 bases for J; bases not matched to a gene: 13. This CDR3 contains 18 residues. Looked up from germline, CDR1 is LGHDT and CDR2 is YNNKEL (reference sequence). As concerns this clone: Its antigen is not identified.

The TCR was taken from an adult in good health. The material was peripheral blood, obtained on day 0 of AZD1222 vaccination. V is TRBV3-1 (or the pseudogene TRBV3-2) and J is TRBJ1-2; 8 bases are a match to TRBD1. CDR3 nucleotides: TGTGCCAGCAGCCAAGATTCCCAGGGGGCGCAAGGGGTCTATGGCTACACCTTC. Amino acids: CASSQDSQGAQGVYGYTF.